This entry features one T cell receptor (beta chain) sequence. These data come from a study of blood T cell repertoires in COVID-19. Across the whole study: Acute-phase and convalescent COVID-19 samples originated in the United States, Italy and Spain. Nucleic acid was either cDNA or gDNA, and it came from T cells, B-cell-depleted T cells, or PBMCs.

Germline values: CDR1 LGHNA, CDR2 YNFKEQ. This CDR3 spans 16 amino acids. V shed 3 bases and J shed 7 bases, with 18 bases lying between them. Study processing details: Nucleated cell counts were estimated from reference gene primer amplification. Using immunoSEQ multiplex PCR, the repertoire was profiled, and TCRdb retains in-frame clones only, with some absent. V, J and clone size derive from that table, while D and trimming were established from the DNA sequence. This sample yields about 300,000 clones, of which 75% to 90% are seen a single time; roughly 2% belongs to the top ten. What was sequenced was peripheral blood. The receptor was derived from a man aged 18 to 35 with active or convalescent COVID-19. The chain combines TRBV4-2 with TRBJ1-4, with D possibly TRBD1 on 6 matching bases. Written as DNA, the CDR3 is TGTGCCAGCAGCCATGAAATGGGGGCGAGAAGTGAAAAACTGTTTTTT. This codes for CASSHEMGARSEKLFF.